This T cell receptor beta chain was observed in a study of Ad26.COV2.S vaccination and SARS-CoV-2 variants. Whole-study context: The vaccine Ad26.COV2.S was put into the muscle once, or twice with 56 days between.

Data came from immunoSEQ multiplex PCR; TCRdb stores just in-frame clones and leaves some out. The table lists about 350,000 clones, around nine tenths of them singletons. Regarding treatment: over 15 received Ad26.COV2.S at low or high dose, single or two shots; about 5 received placebo; per-sample allocation not given. The study sampled participants on day 63 after the first vaccine or placebo injection. This clone was counted between two and nine times. Its antigen remains unknown. The V gene lost 3 bases and the J gene lost 0 bases, with 10 bases spanning the gap. CDR3 length equals 14 residues. Germline-derived CDR1 and CDR2 are SGHDT and YYEEEE. Study-level points and caveats: Compared with placebo recipients, vaccine recipients had higher spike-specific TCR breadth.

The source material was peripheral blood, sampled in a trial of Ad26.COV2.S vaccine versus placebo. This chain joins TRBV5-6 and TRBJ2-7, with D maybe TRBD1 (7 bases). The TCR sequence derives from a person aged 18-65 years who received the Ad26.COV2.S COVID-19 vaccine or a placebo. CDR3 residues: CASSSGGSSYEQYF. DNA for the CDR3: TGTGCCAGCAGCTCAGGGGGGAGCTCCTACGAGCAGTACTTC.